A selection of T cell receptor beta chains follows, all from one sample in a study of blood T cell repertoires in COVID-19. The method was immunoSEQ multiplex PCR; TCRdb's version includes in-frame clones alone and lacks a portion of them. The sample carries 25,000 or so clones, about 90% recorded once. Specimen: peripheral blood. These receptors all stem from a human donor in a cohort sampled during active COVID-19. Both conserved end residues are part of each CDR3. A D gene is named only where the DNA matches it firmly. Clone size is given for some rows only: seen once, a few or many times, or a class if the clone is expanded.

d_call	v_call	j_call	clone_size	cdr3_aa	cdr3_nt
NA	TRBV11-1	TRBJ2-2	NA	CASRYSNTGELFF	TGTGCCAGTCGGTATTCGAACACCGGGGAGCTGTTTTTT
NA	TRBV9	TRBJ2-3	NA	CASSVAPGGTDTQYF	TGTGCCAGCAGCGTAGCTCCAGGGGGCACAGATACGCAGTATTTT
NA	TRBV5-3	TRBJ1-3	NA	CARSDPRGSPGNTIYF	TGTGCCAGAAGCGACCCCAGGGGTTCCCCGGGGAACACCATATATTTT
NA	TRBV6-1	TRBJ2-7	NA	CASSDIQVSYEQYF	TGTGCCAGCAGTGATATACAGGTCTCCTACGAGCAGTACTTC
TRBD1	TRBV4-2	TRBJ2-3	NA	CASSQGGGNDREGADTQYF	TGTGCCAGCAGCCAAGGAGGGGGAAACGACAGGGAAGGAGCAGATACGCAGTATTTT
NA	TRBV5-4	TRBJ1-2	NA	CASSLGFGVTYRETAGYTF	TGTGCCAGCAGCTTGGGTTTTGGCGTCACATACAGGGAGACAGCGGGCTACACCTTC
NA	TRBV4-2	TRBJ2-1	NA	CASSQELGNEQFF	TGTGCCAGCAGCCAAGAGCTCGGGAATGAGCAGTTCTTC
TRBD1	TRBV12-3/TRBV12-4	TRBJ2-1	NA	CASSRDSNEQFF	TGTGCCAGCAGCAGGGACAGCAATGAGCAGTTCTTC
TRBD1	TRBV4-1	TRBJ1-6	NA	CASSQGTQGADYNSPLHF	TGCGCCAGCAGCCAAGGAACCCAGGGGGCTGACTATAATTCACCCCTCCACTTT
TRBD1	TRBV11-3	TRBJ2-5	NA	CASSLPGTVYQETQYF	TGTGCCAGCAGCCTACCGGGGACAGTGTACCAAGAGACCCAGTACTTC
TRBD2	TRBV9	TRBJ2-7	NA	CASSVGVTSGDWAYEQYF	TGTGCCAGCAGCGTAGGAGTTACTAGCGGGGATTGGGCTTACGAGCAGTACTTC
NA	TRBV18	TRBJ1-5	few	CASSPSGLNSNQPQHF	TGTGCCAGCTCACCTTCCGGTCTCAATAGCAATCAGCCCCAGCATTTT
NA	TRBV28	TRBJ1-4	NA	CASSLSSGVGEKLFF	TGTGCCAGCAGTTTATCGTCGGGGGTTGGTGAAAAACTGTTTTTT
TRBD1	TRBV10-3	TRBJ1-1	NA	CAISWDRENTEAFF	TGTGCCATCAGTTGGGACAGGGAGAACACTGAAGCTTTCTTT
TRBD1	TRBV6-5	TRBJ1-6	NA	CASSWVGGRNNSPLHF	TGTGCCAGCAGTTGGGTAGGGGGCCGAAATAATTCACCCCTCCACTTT
TRBD1	TRBV11-2	TRBJ2-1	NA	CASSGERGQSEQFF	TGTGCCAGCAGCGGGGAAAGGGGGCAAAGTGAGCAGTTCTTC
TRBD1	TRBV11-2	TRBJ1-6	NA	CASSSTGTENSPLHF	TGTGCCAGCAGCTCAACCGGGACAGAGAATTCACCCCTCCACTTT
TRBD1	TRBV5-1	TRBJ2-1	NA	CASSQTQGWNEQFF	TGCGCCAGCAGCCAAACACAGGGGTGGAATGAGCAGTTCTTC
NA	TRBV6-4	TRBJ2-1	NA	CASSPGVGDEQFF	TGTGCCAGCAGTCCAGGGGTGGGCGATGAGCAGTTCTTC
NA	TRBV12-3/TRBV12-4	TRBJ2-7	NA	CASSFAGSYEQYF	TGTGCCAGCAGTTTTGCGGGTAGCTACGAGCAGTACTTC
TRBD2	TRBV6-6	TRBJ2-3	NA	CASTHGLAGGPDTQYF	TGTGCCAGCACCCACGGACTAGCGGGAGGGCCAGATACGCAGTATTTT
NA	TRBV2	TRBJ1-5	NA	CASSEEKRQWYSNQPQHF	TGTGCCAGCAGTGAAGAGAAGAGGCAGTGGTATAGCAATCAGCCCCAGCATTTT
TRBD1	TRBV19	TRBJ1-3	NA	CASGPGQISGNTIYF	TGTGCCAGTGGCCCGGGACAGATATCTGGAAACACCATATATTTT
NA	TRBV7-9	TRBJ2-1	NA	CASSADYSYNEQFF	TGTGCCAGCAGCGCCGACTACTCCTACAATGAGCAGTTCTTC
TRBD1	TRBV10-3	TRBJ2-3	NA	CAISDPGTGTGTDTQYF	TGTGCCATCAGTGATCCGGGAACTGGGACAGGCACAGATACGCAGTATTTT
NA	TRBV21-1	TRBJ2-3	NA	CASPRTDQSTDTQYF	TGTGCCAGCCCAAGAACAGACCAAAGCACAGATACGCAGTATTTT
NA	TRBV5-1	TRBJ1-2	NA	CASSPGLVYGYTF	TGCGCCAGCAGCCCCGGCCTAGTCTATGGCTACACCTTC
TRBD2	TRBV5-4	TRBJ2-7	few	CASSSGLADEQYF	TGTGCCAGCAGCTCAGGACTAGCCGACGAGCAGTACTTC
NA	TRBV18	TRBJ2-4	NA	CASSLGTGESSLAKNIQYF	TGTGCCAGCTCACTGGGGACGGGGGAGAGTTCACTAGCCAAAAACATTCAGTACTTC
NA	TRBV19	TRBJ2-4	NA	CASSIRQGGKNIQYF	TGTGCCAGTAGTATACGCCAGGGTGGCAAAAACATTCAGTACTTC
TRBD2	TRBV5-6	TRBJ2-5	NA	CASSPPGLAGETQYF	TGTGCCAGCAGCCCCCCGGGACTAGCGGGTGAGACCCAGTACTTC
TRBD2	TRBV5-1	TRBJ2-1	NA	CASSLTPSGGSFEQFF	TGCGCCAGCAGCCTTACCCCTAGCGGGGGGTCGTTTGAGCAGTTCTTC
NA	TRBV11-2	TRBJ2-3	NA	CASSLVGGASDTQYF	TGTGCCAGCAGCTTAGTGGGGGGAGCTTCAGATACGCAGTATTTT
NA	TRBV20-1	TRBJ2-7	few	CSASSEGYEQYF	TGCAGTGCTAGTAGTGAGGGTTACGAGCAGTACTTC
NA	TRBV28	TRBJ1-1	NA	CASSPGVNTEAFF	TGTGCCAGCAGTCCAGGTGTGAACACTGAAGCTTTCTTT
NA	TRBV2	TRBJ2-6	NA	CASSDGSRLWGANVLTF	TGTGCCAGCAGTGACGGTTCCAGGTTATGGGGGGCCAACGTCCTGACTTTC
NA	TRBV5-6	TRBJ2-5	NA	CASRGMGRGETQYF	TGTGCCAGCAGGGGCATGGGCCGGGGAGAGACCCAGTACTTC
NA	TRBV19	TRBJ2-5	NA	CATSTAGETQYF	TGTGCCACCTCGACAGCTGGAGAGACCCAGTACTTC
NA	TRBV12-3/TRBV12-4	TRBJ2-1	NA	CASTFHGIDEQFF	TGTGCCAGTACGTTTCACGGTATCGATGAGCAGTTCTTC
TRBD2	TRBV6-5	TRBJ2-1	NA	CASSYPDTGGYNEQFF	TGTGCCAGCAGTTACCCGGACACGGGAGGCTACAATGAGCAGTTCTTC
NA	TRBV25-1	TRBJ2-3	NA	CATSPGLETDTQYF	TGTGCCACTTCCCCGGGACTGGAAACAGATACGCAGTATTTT
NA	TRBV5-1	TRBJ2-1	NA	CASSLDSDNEQFF	TGCGCCAGCAGCTTGGACTCCGACAATGAGCAGTTCTTC
TRBD1	TRBV30	TRBJ1-5	NA	CAWDRDGNQPQHF	TGTGCCTGGGACAGGGATGGCAATCAGCCCCAGCATTTT
TRBD2	TRBV5-6	TRBJ2-2	NA	CASRHTSVYTGELFF	TGTGCCAGCAGACACACTAGCGTTTACACCGGGGAGCTGTTTTTT
TRBD2	TRBV30	TRBJ2-1	NA	CAGAGGNLNEQFF	TGTGCCGGAGCGGGGGGGAATCTGAATGAGCAGTTCTTC